A selection of T cell receptor beta chains follows, all from one sample in a study of T-cell reconstitution after alpha-beta-depleted transplantation in children. TCRdb independently ran MiXCR on the PCR reads; one entry per CDR3 protein. The sample holds around 100,000 distinct CDR3 sequences, 7.5% to 9% seen once. Specimen: PBMCs, collected before TCRalphabeta/CD19-depleted stem cell transplant. The receptor set was obtained from a boy between 2 and 10 years old with acute lymphoblastic leukemia, due to receive a stem cell transplant. Each CDR3 is given with its conserved first and last residue. A D gene is named only where the DNA matches it firmly. Clone size, where shown, is once, few, many, or a class for clones that have expanded.

TRBV9	.	TRBJ1-2	.	CASTATPSVSYGYTF	TGTGCCAGCACTGCCACTCCTTCCGTTTCTTATGGCTACACCTTC
TRBV9	few	TRBJ1-2	TRBD1	CASSSRTGGEYGYTF	TGTGCCAGCAGCTCTCGGACAGGGGGCGAATATGGCTACACCTTC
TRBV5-6	few	TRBJ2-3	.	CASSLYRPDRLYLTDTQYF	TGTGCCAGCAGCTTGTACCGGCCGGATAGGTTATACCTCACAGATACGCAGTATTTT
TRBV20-1	many	TRBJ2-3	.	CSATMGVTSTDTQYF	TGCAGTGCTACCATGGGGGTTACTAGCACAGATACGCAGTATTTT
TRBV10-3	many	TRBJ2-7	.	CAISEPDGRAQYF	TGTGCCATCAGTGAGCCGGACGGGCGGGCGCAGTACTTC
TRBV4-1	.	TRBJ1-1	.	CASSPLGGGNTEAFF	TGCGCCAGCAGTCCTCTAGGGGGGGGAAACACTGAAGCTTTCTTT
TRBV27	few	TRBJ2-1	TRBD1	CASSLSGQGPYNEQFF	TGTGCCAGCAGTTTATCGGGACAGGGACCCTACAATGAGCAGTTCTTC
TRBV6-1	.	TRBJ2-5	.	CASSELAERETQYF	TGTGCCAGCAGTGAATTGGCCGAACGGGAGACCCAGTACTTC
TRBV6-2/TRBV6-3	many	TRBJ1-5	.	CAAGRNQPQHF	TGTGCCGCCGGGCGGAATCAGCCCCAGCATTTT
TRBV12-2	.	TRBJ2-3	.	CASRWPRRGPVTDTQYF	TGTGCAAGTCGCTGGCCAAGGCGGGGGCCCGTCACAGATACGCAGTATTTT
TRBV12-3/TRBV12-4	many	TRBJ1-1	TRBD1	CASRLRAGGNTEAFF	TGTGCCAGCAGACTCCGGGCAGGGGGGAACACTGAAGCTTTCTTT
TRBV20-1	many	TRBJ2-3	TRBD2	CSAEIAGGTDTQYF	TGCAGTGCTGAAATAGCGGGGGGCACAGATACGCAGTATTTT
TRBV25-1	many	TRBJ2-5	.	CASSEGNEETQYF	TGTGCCAGCAGTGAGGGGAATGAGGAGACCCAGTACTTC
TRBV20-1	.	TRBJ1-1	.	CSARPGGSTEAFF	TGCAGTGCTAGACCCGGGGGTTCCACTGAAGCTTTCTTT
TRBV7-2	many	TRBJ2-7	.	CASSGHRGGISYEQYF	TGTGCCAGCAGCGGCCACAGGGGAGGAATATCCTACGAGCAGTACTTC
TRBV29-1	.	TRBJ1-2	TRBD1	CSVTRGPVYGYTF	TGCAGCGTTACCAGGGGGCCCGTCTATGGCTACACCTTC
TRBV3-1	many	TRBJ2-1	TRBD2	CASSQSLLAGAPKGQFF	TGTGCCAGCAGCCAATCCCTCCTAGCGGGGGCCCCTAAGGGGCAGTTCTTC
TRBV15	many	TRBJ2-3	.	CATSRSRDPLVDTQYF	TGTGCCACCAGCAGGAGCCGGGACCCTCTGGTGGATACGCAGTATTTT
TRBV6-2/TRBV6-3	few	TRBJ2-4	.	CASRRTGENIQYF	TGTGCCAGCAGGCGGACTGGCGAAAACATTCAGTACTTC